In this sample, the clone carrying this T cell receptor (beta chain) turned up once. Its antigen is currently unknown. This sample stems from a study of PD-1 blockade in mismatch repair-deficient tumors. Between the trimmed V and J ends, which lost 2 bases and 3 bases, there was a span of 10 bases. Germline CDR1 SGHDN, CDR2 FVKESK. The CDR3 is 14 residues long. Study results and caveats: Rapid post-treatment expansion, then contraction, generally preceding radiologic response, marked tumor-resident clones.

Three pembrolizumab responders had their TCRs sequenced. TCRdb keeps only in-frame clones here, not all; method: immunoSEQ multiplex PCR. The data show about 130,000 clones, 88% seen once. V and J are TRBV14 and TRBJ1-1; D is unclear. The sequences come from peripheral blood, collected just over 70 weeks after starting pembrolizumab. This TCR was sampled from an adult with mismatch repair-deficient cancer. The CDR3 nucleotides are TGTGCCAGCAGCCAATATCGATCTGACACTGAAGCTTTCTTT. It codes for CASSQYRSDTEAFF.